A single sample is the source of the 7 T cell receptor beta chains below, sequenced in a study of radiotherapy plus CTLA-4 blockade in lung cancer. Sequenced by immunoSEQ multiplex PCR; TCRdb stores in-frame clones only, minus some. The sample consists of 85,000 to 120,000 clones, roughly 84% of them appearing once. The sequencing used peripheral blood, collected from a patient treated with radiotherapy plus ipilimumab. The receptor set was obtained from a human donor with non-small cell lung cancer that progressed on radiotherapy plus ipilimumab. Some clones in this sample may be carry-over from other donors' samples.

The chain uses TRBV7-9 and TRBJ2-5, with 9 bases aligning to TRBD2. V lost 7 bases to trimming and J lost 5 bases; unmatched junction nucleotides: 14. This CDR3 has 16 amino acids. Germline V CDR1 and CDR2: SEHNR, FQNEAQ (reference sequence). CDR3 sequence (DNA): TGTGCCAGCACCCTCACGCTAGCGGGGTCTGTGGAGACCCAGTACTTC. It translates to CASTLTLAGSVETQYF.

This rearrangement joins TRBV7-3 to TRBJ1-6, with 7 positions matching TRBD1. Trimming cost V 5 bases and J 9 bases; bases outside gene matches: 7. CDR1 and CDR2 from the germline V gene are SGHTA and FQGTGA. The CDR3 totals 14 residues. CDR3 DNA: TGTGCCAGCAGCCCCGGGACAGAATTTTCACCCCTCCACTTT. Encoded protein: CASSPGTEFSPLHF.

This rearrangement joins TRBV28 to TRBJ1-1, with 7 bases identical to TRBD1. From germline, CDR1 is MDHEN and CDR2 SYDVKM. Trimming removed 5 bases from V and 2 bases from J; junction bases left unmatched: 11. The CDR3 loop spans 16 amino acids. The CDR3 region has the DNA TGTGCCAGCAGTCCCACCGGGACAGTAGGCAACACTGAAGCTTTCTTT. It is translated as CASSPTGTVGNTEAFF.

The CDR3 loop is CASSAPGRRQETQYF. The CDR3 nucleotides are TGCGCCAGCAGCGCGCCGGGACGTCGACAAGAGACCCAGTACTTC. The V call is TRBV4-1, the J call TRBJ2-5, with D perhaps TRBD1 or TRBD2 (5 bases each). The CDR3 runs to 15 residues. Per germline, CDR1 MGHRA and CDR2 YSYEKL. V shed 5 bases and J shed 2 bases, with 15 bases lying between them.

The rearrangement uses TRBV5-1 and TRBJ2-3; no firm D call. The CDR3 loop spans 15 amino acids. With 5 bases removed from V and 0 bases from J, the gap between germline ends came to 13 bases. CDR1 and CDR2 (germline): SGHRS, YFSETQ. CDR3 residues: CASSDQWRSTDTQYF. The CDR3, as DNA: TGCGCCAGCAGTGACCAATGGAGAAGCACAGATACGCAGTATTTT.

V is TRBV15 and J is TRBJ2-2; D gene ambiguous. V was shortened by 0 bases and J by 0 bases, with 8 bases between the two germline ends. The CDR3 has 16 amino acids. CDR1 is LNHNV and CDR2 is YYDKDF in the germline V gene (reference sequence). The CDR3 DNA is TGTGCCACCAGCAGAGAGCTCCAGGCGAACACCGGGGAGCTGTTTTTT. It specifies CATSRELQANTGELFF. Filled out from reference TRBV15 and TRBJ2-2, the complete variable domain reads DAMVIQNPRYQVTQFGKPVTLSCSQTLNHNVMYWYQQKSSQAPKLLFHYYDKDFNNEADTPDNFQSRRPNTSFCFLDIRSPGLGDTAMYLCATSRELQANTGELFFGEGSRLTVL.

This clone was picked up one time. The V call is TRBV7-2, the J call TRBJ1-2; 7 nucleotides match TRBD1. Germline trimming cut 2 bases from V and 6 bases from J; bases unmatched to any gene: 6. CDR1 is SGHTA, CDR2 FQGNSA, per germline. The CDR3 loop spans 14 amino acids. The CDR3: CASSLRQGLDGYTF. The CDR3, as DNA: TGTGCCAGCAGCTTAAGACAGGGCTTGGATGGCTACACCTTC. The entire variable domain, with the rest obtained from reference TRBV7-2 and TRBJ1-2, is as follows: GAGVSQSPSNKVTEKGKDVELRCDPISGHTALYWYRQSLGQGLEFLIYFQGNSAPDKSGLPSDRFSAERTGGSVSTLTIQRTQQEDSAVYLCASSLRQGLDGYTFGSGTRLTVV.